The clone carrying this T cell receptor (beta chain) was counted a few times. This sample is drawn from a study of T-cell memory formation after mild COVID-19. TCRdb ran MiXCR on the 5' RACE reads and lists one entry per CDR3 protein. Of about 400,000 distinct CDR3 sequences listed, about 20% are singletons. From germline, CDR1 is SGDLS and CDR2 YYNGEE. Trimming pared 5 bases from V and 5 bases from J, leaving 11 bases between. The CDR3 runs 12 residues. This TCR was recovered from a man aged 18 to 29 who had mild COVID-19 (a few samples of this study predate the infection). Cell type and time point are not known. V is TRBV9 and J is TRBJ2-7, with D perhaps TRBD1 (6 bases). The sample consisted of PBMCs or a T cell subset sorted from them (not recorded which). The CDR3 reads CASSPGVHEQYF. CDR3 sequence (DNA): TGTGCCAGCAGTCCAGGGGTCCACGAGCAGTACTTC.